The rows below give T cell receptor beta chains drawn from one sample of a study of beta chain features in type 1 diabetes. Sequencing used immunoSEQ multiplex PCR; TCRdb keeps in-frame clones, though not all of them. In the table there are roughly 610,000 clones, about a sixth of which are singletons. Sequencing was done on a sample of naive CD4+ T cells from blood. These receptors originate from a man aged 18 to 29 in good health. Both conserved end residues are part of each CDR3.

V gene	J gene	CDR3 protein
TRBV27	TRBJ1-5	CASSLYSWGPNQPQHF
TRBV6-6	TRBJ2-3	CASSPGQPTDTQYF
TRBV7-3	TRBJ2-1	CASSLTGSSYNEQFF
TRBV4-3	TRBJ1-5	CASSQEVQGTGPQHF
TRBV9	TRBJ1-2	CASSATGTANYGYTF
TRBV7-2	TRBJ2-2	CASSFRGTNTGELFF
TRBV4-3	TRBJ2-7	CASSQTTSGRVGEQYF
TRBV11-2	TRBJ2-5	CASSLRGGPQETQYF
TRBV18	TRBJ1-1	CASSPRDRQNTEAFF
TRBV18	TRBJ1-2	CASSSGGAPNYGYTF
TRBV9	TRBJ1-2	CASGTGGLSYTF
TRBV5-1	TRBJ2-7	CASSLSGYYEQYF
TRBV4-3	TRBJ2-1	CASSQVGRGAYNEQFF
TRBV4-3	TRBJ2-3	CASSQAGADTQYF
TRBV11-1	TRBJ2-7	CASSPQQGDSSYEQYF
TRBV14	TRBJ2-1	CASSQDAGSSYNEQFF
TRBV5-4	TRBJ2-3	CASSLDPGGPDTQYF
TRBV7-2	TRBJ2-7	CASSFSRQGAYEQYF
TRBV7-2	TRBJ2-7	CASSAMGQVSYEQYF
TRBV7-3	TRBJ2-3	CASSKSGHSLTDTQYF
TRBV7-9	TRBJ2-5	CASSLAWTREETQYF
TRBV29-1	TRBJ1-5	CSVGGDSNQPQHF
TRBV5-1	TRBJ2-7	CASTLSEVPIPYEQYF
TRBV2	TRBJ1-2	CASSAGDRGVYGYTF
TRBV7-3	TRBJ1-1	CASSSGPNRRSFF
TRBV5-6	TRBJ2-1	CASSWYNEQFF
TRBV7-8	TRBJ2-7	CASSAVSGTYEQYF